This TCR beta chain was recovered during a study of cytomegalovirus exposure and HLA in healthy donors. The length of the CDR3 is 15 residues. Germline V CDR1 and CDR2: MNHEY, SMNVEV (reference sequence). J gave up 5 bases and V 0 bases, and 4 bases lay outside the gene matches. Details on this clone: The antigen is undetermined.

Produced via immunoSEQ multiplex PCR; TCRdb's table is partial and in-frame only. The profile covers 70,000 to 75,000 clones, with about 94% appearing a single time and roughly 1.4% taken by the ten largest. Overall study results and limits: The majority of TCR sequences were rare, yet some public TCRs appeared in many donors. Cytomegalovirus status was reportedly diagnosed by the classifier with high sensitivity and specificity. Listed as cytomegalovirus-associated were 150 or so TCR beta chains.

This TCR was recovered from a man aged 18 to 29 in good health and CMV-seropositive. The chain carries TRBV27 and TRBJ2-5, with 9 bases that match TRBD2. Sequenced: PBMCs. CDR3 residues: CASSLSLAGMETQYF. In nucleotides, the CDR3 is TGTGCCAGCAGTTTATCACTAGCGGGTATGGAGACCCAGTACTTC.